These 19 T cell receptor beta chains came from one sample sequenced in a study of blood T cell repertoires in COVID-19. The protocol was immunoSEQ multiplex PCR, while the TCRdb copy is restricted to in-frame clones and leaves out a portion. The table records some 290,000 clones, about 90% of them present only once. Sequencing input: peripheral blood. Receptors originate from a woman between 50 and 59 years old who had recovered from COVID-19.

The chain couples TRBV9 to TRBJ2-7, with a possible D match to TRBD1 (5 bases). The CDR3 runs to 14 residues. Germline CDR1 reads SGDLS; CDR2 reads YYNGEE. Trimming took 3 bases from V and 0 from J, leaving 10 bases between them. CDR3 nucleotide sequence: TGTGCCAGCAGCGAACAGGATAACTCCTACGAGCAGTACTTC. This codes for CASSEQDNSYEQYF.

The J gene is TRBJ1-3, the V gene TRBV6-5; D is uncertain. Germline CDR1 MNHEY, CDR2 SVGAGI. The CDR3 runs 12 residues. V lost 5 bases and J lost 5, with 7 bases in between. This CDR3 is CASSPDRNTIYF. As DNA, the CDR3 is TGTGCCAGCAGTCCAGACAGAAACACCATATATTTT.

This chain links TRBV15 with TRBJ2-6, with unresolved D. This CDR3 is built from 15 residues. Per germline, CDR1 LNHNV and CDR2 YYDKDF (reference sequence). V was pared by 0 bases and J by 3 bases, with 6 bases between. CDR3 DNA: TGTGCCACCAGCAGAGATGGTAGTGGGGCCAACGTCCTGACTTTC. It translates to CATSRDGSGANVLTF.

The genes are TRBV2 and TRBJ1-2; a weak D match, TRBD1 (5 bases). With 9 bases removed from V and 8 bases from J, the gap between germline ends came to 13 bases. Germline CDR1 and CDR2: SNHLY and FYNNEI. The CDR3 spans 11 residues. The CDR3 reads CASGGGDGYTF. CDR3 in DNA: TGTGCCAGTGGGGGGGGTGACGGCTACACCTTC.

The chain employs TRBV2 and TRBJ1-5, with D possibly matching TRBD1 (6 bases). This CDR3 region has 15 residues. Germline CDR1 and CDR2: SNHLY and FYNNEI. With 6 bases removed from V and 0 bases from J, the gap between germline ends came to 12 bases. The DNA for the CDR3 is TGTGCCAGCAGAGGACAGACCTATAGCAATCAGCCCCAGCATTTT. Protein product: CASRGQTYSNQPQHF.

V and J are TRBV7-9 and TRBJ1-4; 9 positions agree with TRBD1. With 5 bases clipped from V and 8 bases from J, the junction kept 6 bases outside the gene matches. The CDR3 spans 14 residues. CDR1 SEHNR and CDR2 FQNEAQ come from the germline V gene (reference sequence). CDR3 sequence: CASSIKQGAEKLFF. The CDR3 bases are TGTGCCAGCAGCATAAAACAGGGGGCGGAAAAACTGTTTTTT.

CDR3 sequence reads: CASSPRRTGGSAQYF. The CDR3 DNA sequence: TGTGCCAGCAGTCCCAGGCGTACAGGGGGTTCTGCGCAGTATTTT. V usage is TRBV27 and J usage is TRBJ2-3; 8 bases are a match to TRBD1. The CDR3 covers 15 residues. Trimming at V came to 5 bases and at J to 10 bases, leaving 14 bases not matched to a gene. Germline V lookup: CDR1 MNHEY, CDR2 SMNVEV (reference sequence).

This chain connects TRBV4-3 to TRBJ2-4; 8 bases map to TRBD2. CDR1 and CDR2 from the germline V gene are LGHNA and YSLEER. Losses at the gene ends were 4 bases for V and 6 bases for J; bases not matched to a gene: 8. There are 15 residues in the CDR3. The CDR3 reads CASSPAGGGVNIQYF. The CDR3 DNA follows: TGCGCCAGCAGCCCCGCGGGGGGTGGGGTAAACATTCAGTACTTC.

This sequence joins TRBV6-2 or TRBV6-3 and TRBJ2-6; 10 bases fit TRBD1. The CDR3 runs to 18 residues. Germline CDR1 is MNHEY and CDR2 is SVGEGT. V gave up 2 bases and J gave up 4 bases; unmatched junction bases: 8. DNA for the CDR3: TGTGCCAGCAGTTACGACGGGACAGGGGATAGCGGGGCCAACGTCCTGACTTTC. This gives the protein CASSYDGTGDSGANVLTF.

The CDR3 loop is CASSLATGGNSPLHF. CDR3 in DNA: TGCGCCAGCAGCTTGGCAACAGGTGGTAATTCACCCCTCCACTTT. The chain carries TRBV5-1 and TRBJ1-6, with D tentatively TRBD1 (5 bases). The CDR3 is made up of 15 amino acids. Germline V CDR1 and CDR2: SGHRS, YFSETQ. V gave up 0 bases and J gave up 6 bases, with 10 bases separating them. Complete variable domain (other parts from reference TRBV5-1 and TRBJ1-6): KAGVTQTPRYLIKTRGQQVTLSCSPISGHRSVSWYQQTPGQGLQFLFEYFSETQRNKGNFPGRFSGRQFSNSRSEMNVSTLELGDSALYLCASSLATGGNSPLHFGNGTRLTVT.

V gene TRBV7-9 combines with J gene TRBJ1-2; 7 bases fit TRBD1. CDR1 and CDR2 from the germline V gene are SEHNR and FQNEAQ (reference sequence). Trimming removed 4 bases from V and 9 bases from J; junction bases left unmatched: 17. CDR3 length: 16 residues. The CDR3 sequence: CASSSQTGAVDGSYTF. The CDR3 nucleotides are TGTGCCAGCAGCTCCCAAACAGGGGCAGTGGACGGAAGCTACACCTTC.

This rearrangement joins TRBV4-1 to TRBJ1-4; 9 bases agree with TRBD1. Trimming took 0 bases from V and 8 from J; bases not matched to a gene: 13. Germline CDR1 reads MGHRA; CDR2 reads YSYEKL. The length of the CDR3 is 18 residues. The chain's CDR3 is CASSQDPIRDRVYEKLFF. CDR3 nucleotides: TGCGCCAGCAGCCAAGACCCAATAAGGGACAGGGTATACGAAAAACTGTTTTTT.

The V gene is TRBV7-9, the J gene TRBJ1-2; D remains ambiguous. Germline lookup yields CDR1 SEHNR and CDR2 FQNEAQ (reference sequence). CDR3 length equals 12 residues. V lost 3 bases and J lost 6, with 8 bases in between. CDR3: CASSFRENGYTF. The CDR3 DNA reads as TGTGCCAGCAGCTTCCGGGAGAATGGCTACACCTTC.

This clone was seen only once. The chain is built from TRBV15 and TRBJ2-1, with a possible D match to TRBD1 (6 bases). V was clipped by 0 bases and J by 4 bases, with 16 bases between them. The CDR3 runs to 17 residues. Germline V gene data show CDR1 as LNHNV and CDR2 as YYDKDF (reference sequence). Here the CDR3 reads CATSRDRGGRGYNEQFF. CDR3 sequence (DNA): TGTGCCACCAGCAGAGATAGAGGGGGACGGGGTTACAATGAGCAGTTCTTC.

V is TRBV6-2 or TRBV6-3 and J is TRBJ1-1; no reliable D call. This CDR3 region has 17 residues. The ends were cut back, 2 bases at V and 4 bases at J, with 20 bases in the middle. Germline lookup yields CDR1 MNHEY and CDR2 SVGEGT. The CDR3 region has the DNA TGTGCCAGCAGTTACCCCCTTGGACTGATTTCGGGCACTGAAGCTTTCTTT. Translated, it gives CASSYPLGLISGTEAFF.

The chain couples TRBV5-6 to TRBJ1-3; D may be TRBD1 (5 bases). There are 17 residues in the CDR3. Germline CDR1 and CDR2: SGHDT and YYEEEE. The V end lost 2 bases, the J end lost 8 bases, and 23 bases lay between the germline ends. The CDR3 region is CASSFSNEWGIGDTIYF. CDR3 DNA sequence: TGTGCCAGCAGCTTTTCTAACGAGTGGGGCATAGGAGACACCATATATTTT. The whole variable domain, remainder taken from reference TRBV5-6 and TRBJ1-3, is DAGVTQSPTHLIKTRGQQVTLRCSPKSGHDTVSWYQQALGQGPQFIFQYYEEEERQRGNFPDRFSGHQFPNYSSELNVNALLLGDSALYLCASSFSNEWGIGDTIYFGEGSWLTVV.

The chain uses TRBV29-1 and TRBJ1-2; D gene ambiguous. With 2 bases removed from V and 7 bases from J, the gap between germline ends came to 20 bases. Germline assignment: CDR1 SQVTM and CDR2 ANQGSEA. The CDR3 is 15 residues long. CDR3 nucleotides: TGCAGCGTTGAACTTGGAGGGTTGGTATCGGGTGGCTACACCTTC. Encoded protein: CSVELGGLVSGGYTF.

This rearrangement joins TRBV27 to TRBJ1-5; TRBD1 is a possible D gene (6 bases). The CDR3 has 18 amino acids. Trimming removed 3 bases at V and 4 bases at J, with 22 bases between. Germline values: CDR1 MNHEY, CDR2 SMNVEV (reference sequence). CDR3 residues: CASSFSGPLQGFNQPQHF. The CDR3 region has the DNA TGTGCCAGCAGTTTCTCCGGACCTCTACAGGGATTTAATCAGCCCCAGCATTTT.

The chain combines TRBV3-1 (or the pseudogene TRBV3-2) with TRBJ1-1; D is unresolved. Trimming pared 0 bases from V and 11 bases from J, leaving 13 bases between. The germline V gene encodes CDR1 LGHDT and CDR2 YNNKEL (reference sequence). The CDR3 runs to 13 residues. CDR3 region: CASSQDSPSSAFF. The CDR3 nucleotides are TGTGCCAGCAGCCAAGATTCCCCCTCTAGCGCTTTCTTT.